This T cell receptor beta chain was captured by sequencing in a study of T cell repertoires in cytomegalovirus infection. Study-wide context: Researchers turned to recently identified HLA-C-restricted CMV epitopes as well as well-studied HLA-B-restricted ones. Matching HLA type, along with CMV infection, was indicated by public TCR beta signatures. Overall study results and limits: In two of eight donors, the top clonotype was HLA-C-restricted CMV-specific.

On this clonotype itself: Its antigen is undetermined.

TCRdb reanalysed the reads using MiXCR and keeps one entry per CDR3 protein. The data contain approximately 56,000 distinct CDR3 sequences, around 20% of them singletons. V lost 5 bases and J 3 bases, leaving 16 bases between the germline ends. Looked up from germline, CDR1 is ENHRY and CDR2 is SYGVKD. The CDR3 covers 15 residues. This clonotype originated in a human donor in good health (CMV status not recorded). Some clones in this sample may be carry-over from other donors' samples. The gene calls are TRBV10-3 and TRBJ1-2; D might be TRBD1 (5 bases). The input for sequencing was CD8+ T cells from cultured PBMCs, taken from culture after CMV antigen stimulation. CDR3 bases: TGTGCCATCAGTTCCCGCAGGGATGGGTACTATGGCTACACCTTC. Translated: CAISSRRDGYYGYTF.